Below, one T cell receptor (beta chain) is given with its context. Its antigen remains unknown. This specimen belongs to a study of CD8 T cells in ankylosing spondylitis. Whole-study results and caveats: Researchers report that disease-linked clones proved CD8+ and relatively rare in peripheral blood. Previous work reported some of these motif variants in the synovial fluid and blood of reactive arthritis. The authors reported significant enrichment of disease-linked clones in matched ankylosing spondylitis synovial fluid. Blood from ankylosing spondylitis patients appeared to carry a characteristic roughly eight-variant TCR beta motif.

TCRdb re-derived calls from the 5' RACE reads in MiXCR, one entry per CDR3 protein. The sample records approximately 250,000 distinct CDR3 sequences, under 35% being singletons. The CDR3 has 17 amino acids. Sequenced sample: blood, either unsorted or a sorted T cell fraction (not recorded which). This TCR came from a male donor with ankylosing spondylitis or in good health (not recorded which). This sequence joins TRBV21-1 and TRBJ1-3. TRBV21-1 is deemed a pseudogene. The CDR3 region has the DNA TGTGCCAGCAGCAAAGTGGGAAGAAGAAGCTCTGGAAACACCATATATTTT. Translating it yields CASSKVGRRSSGNTIYF.